These 8 T cell receptor beta chains were sequenced from one sample in a study of blood T cell repertoires in COVID-19. Measured with immunoSEQ multiplex PCR; TCRdb has only the in-frame clones, and not every one. Of some 360,000 clones listed, about 90% were seen once; the top ten hold approximately 0.93%. Sequenced: PBMCs or T cells enriched from blood (not recorded which). The receptor source for this set is a woman in her thirties who had been exposed to COVID-19.

This chain joins TRBV4-1 and TRBJ1-1; a possible D gene is TRBD1 (5 bases). CDR1 and CDR2 (germline): MGHRA, YSYEKL. The CDR3 has 13 amino acids. Trimming removed 6 bases from V and 5 bases from J, with 13 bases in between. CDR3 residues: CASSPGDRTEAFF. The CDR3 DNA reads TGCGCCAGCAGTCCGGGGGACCGAACTGAAGCTTTCTTT.

The V gene is TRBV3-1 (or the pseudogene TRBV3-2), the J gene TRBJ2-7, with TRBD1 identical over 9 bases. Germline-derived CDR1 and CDR2 are LGHDT and YNNKEL (reference sequence). CDR3 size: 15 residues. With 1 base clipped from V and 3 bases from J, the junction kept 4 bases outside the gene matches. Here the CDR3 DNA reads TGTGCCAGCAGCCAAGCACAGGGGGCTCACTACGAGCAGTACTTC. As protein: CASSQAQGAHYEQYF.

V usage is TRBV29-1 and J usage is TRBJ2-6, with D perhaps matching TRBD2 (8 bases). Per the germline V gene, CDR1 is SQVTM and CDR2 is ANQGSEA. V lost 6 bases, J lost 0 bases, and 21 bases lay in between. This CDR3 comprises 18 residues. In nucleotides, the CDR3 is TGCAGCGTCGGGGGGGTAGGGACAGCTAACTCTGGGGCCAACGTCCTGACTTTC. Translated: CSVGGVGTANSGANVLTF.

This clone has just a few counts. The J gene is TRBJ2-7, the V gene TRBV5-1; D is unclear. Trimming shortened V by 0 bases and J by 3 bases, and 4 bases separated the two germline ends. There are 12 residues in the CDR3. From germline, CDR1 is SGHRS and CDR2 YFSETQ. CDR3 bases: TGCGCCAGCAGCTTGGGTCACTACGAGCAGTACTTC. Its translation is CASSLGHYEQYF.

The V and J genes are TRBV13 and TRBJ2-7, with TRBD2 matching 8 bases. This CDR3 is built from 15 residues. Germline CDR1 reads PRHDT; CDR2 reads FYEKMQ (reference sequence). V was clipped by 2 bases and J by 5 bases; unmatched bases: 8. This CDR3 is CASSLLAGGSHEQYF. Written as DNA, the CDR3 is TGTGCCAGCAGCTTATTGGCGGGAGGTAGCCACGAGCAGTACTTC.

This clone was recorded a few times. The chain combines TRBV7-9 with TRBJ2-7; 11 bases map to TRBD2. Trimming cost V 5 bases and J 4 bases; bases outside gene matches: 7. Germline V gene data show CDR1 as SEHNR and CDR2 as FQNEAQ (reference sequence). This CDR3 region has 15 residues. CDR3 sequence reads: CASSPRLAGPYEQYF. The CDR3 bases are TGTGCCAGCAGCCCGCGACTAGCGGGACCTTACGAGCAGTACTTC.

The V and J genes are TRBV5-1 and TRBJ2-4, with 8 bases identical to TRBD1. The CDR3 loop spans 13 amino acids. V was pared by 2 bases and J by 14 bases, with 9 bases of the junction left unmatched. From germline, CDR1 is SGHRS and CDR2 YFSETQ. The CDR3 sequence is CASSLRTGIPEYF. Here the CDR3 DNA reads TGCGCCAGCAGCTTACGGACAGGGATCCCGGAGTACTTC.

The gene calls are TRBV11-2 and TRBJ1-5; D is uncertain. Germline V gene sequence: CDR1 SGHAT, CDR2 FQNNGV. Trimming left V 1 base short and J 2 bases short, with 9 bases between. The CDR3 has 15 residues. CDR3 nucleotide sequence: TGTGCCAGCAGCTTAGCGGGGTGGGGCAATCAGCCCCAGCATTTT. It yields the protein CASSLAGWGNQPQHF.